This T cell receptor (beta chain) comes out of a study of blood T cell repertoires in COVID-19. Study-wide background: The analysed material was cDNA or gDNA that came from T cells, B-cell-depleted T cells, or PBMCs.

Germline V CDR1 and CDR2: GTSNPN, SVGIG (reference sequence). V was pared by 3 bases and J by 2 bases, with 10 bases between. This CDR3 is 13 amino acids long. Original data processing: Quantification of nucleated cells was approximated via reference gene primer amplification. TCRdb keeps only in-frame clones here, not all; method: immunoSEQ multiplex PCR. Clone size and the V and J calls come from that table; the DNA yielded D and trimming. The data contain about 380,000 clones, 85% of them singletons. This chain links TRBV30 with TRBJ2-5; D is possibly TRBD2 (6 bases). The sample was peripheral blood. The sequence came from a woman aged 18-29 years with acute or convalescent COVID-19. The CDR3 DNA reads TGTGCCTGGAGATCCGGGGGTCAAGAGACCCAGTACTTC. Amino acids: CAWRSGGQETQYF.